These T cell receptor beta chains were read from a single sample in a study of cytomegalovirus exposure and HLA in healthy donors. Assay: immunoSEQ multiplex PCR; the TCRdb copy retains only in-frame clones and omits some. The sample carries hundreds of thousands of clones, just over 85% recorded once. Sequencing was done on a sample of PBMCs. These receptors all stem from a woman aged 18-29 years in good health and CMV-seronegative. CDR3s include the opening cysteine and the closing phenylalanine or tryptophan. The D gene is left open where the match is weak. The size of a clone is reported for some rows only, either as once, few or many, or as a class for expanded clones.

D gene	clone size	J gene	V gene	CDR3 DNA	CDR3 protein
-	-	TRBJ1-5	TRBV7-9	TGTGCCAGCAGCTTGGGGGGGCACGGCAATCAGCCCCAGCATTTT	CASSLGGHGNQPQHF
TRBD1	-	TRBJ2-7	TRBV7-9	TGTGCCAGCAGCCACCGGGACAGGGAAAACGAGCAGTACTTC	CASSHRDRENEQYF
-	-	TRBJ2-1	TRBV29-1	TGCAGCGTTCCCAGCTCCTACAATGAGCAGTTCTTC	CSVPSSYNEQFF
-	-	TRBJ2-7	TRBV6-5	TGTGCCAGCAGTTACTCCCCGGGGGACGAGCAGTACTTC	CASSYSPGDEQYF
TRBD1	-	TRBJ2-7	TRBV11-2	TGTGCCAGCAGCCCCTTCAGGGGACAGGGCTACGAGCAGTACTTC	CASSPFRGQGYEQYF
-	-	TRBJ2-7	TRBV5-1	TGCGCCAGCAGCTTAGGGCAGGGTGACGAGCAGTACTTC	CASSLGQGDEQYF
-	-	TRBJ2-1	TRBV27	TGTGCCAGCAGTTTAGAGGGAAGCTCCTACAATGAGCAGTTCTTC	CASSLEGSSYNEQFF
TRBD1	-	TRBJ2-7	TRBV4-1	TGCGCCAGCAGCCAAGATACTCGGACAGGGTCTCCGGATGAGCAGTACTTC	CASSQDTRTGSPDEQYF
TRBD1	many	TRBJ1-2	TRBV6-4	TGTGCCAGCAGTGACGGGACAGACAGCTATGGCTACACCTTC	CASSDGTDSYGYTF
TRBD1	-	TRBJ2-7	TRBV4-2	TGTGCCAGCAGCCAAGGAGGCGGGACAGGGGCCTACGAGCAGTACTTC	CASSQGGGTGAYEQYF
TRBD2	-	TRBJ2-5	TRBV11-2	TGTGCCAGCAGCTTAGATCGGGCGGGAGTTCGAGAGACCCAGTACTTC	CASSLDRAGVRETQYF
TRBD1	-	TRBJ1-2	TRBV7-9	TGTGCCAGCAGCCCCCTCAAGGGGGCCCAGCACTATGGCTACACCTTC	CASSPLKGAQHYGYTF
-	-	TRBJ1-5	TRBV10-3	TGTGCCATCGGAACAGATAATCAGCCCCAGCATTTT	CAIGTDNQPQHF
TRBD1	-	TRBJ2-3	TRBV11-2	TGTGCCAGCAGCCCCGACAGGGGGCGCGGGGATACGCAGTATTTT	CASSPDRGRGDTQYF
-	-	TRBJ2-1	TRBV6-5	TGTGCCAGCAGTTACGGGGGGGCGGGGACCTACAATGAGCAGTTCTTC	CASSYGGAGTYNEQFF
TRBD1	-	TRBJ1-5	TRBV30	TGTGCCTGGAGTCCCGGGACAGCTAGCAATCAGCCCCAGCATTTT	CAWSPGTASNQPQHF
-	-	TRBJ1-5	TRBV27	TGTGCCAGCAGTTTATTAGCGGGGGTCAGCAATCAGCCCCAGCATTTT	CASSLLAGVSNQPQHF
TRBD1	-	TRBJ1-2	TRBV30	TGTGCCTGGGACGGACAGGGCCCGGATGGCTACACCTTC	CAWDGQGPDGYTF
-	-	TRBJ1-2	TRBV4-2	TGTGCCAGCAGCCAAGAATCGGAGGTCAGATCCTTCTATGGCTACACCTTC	CASSQESEVRSFYGYTF
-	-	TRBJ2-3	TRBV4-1	TGCGCCAGCAGCCAAGGTCGTAGGCGGGAAACAGATACGCAGTATTTT	CASSQGRRRETDTQYF
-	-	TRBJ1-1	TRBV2	TGTGCCAGCAGTGAACCCGGCGGCACTGAAGCTTTCTTT	CASSEPGGTEAFF
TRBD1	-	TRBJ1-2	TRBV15	TGTGCCACCAGCAGAGGGCCCTTCGGGGGGCAGGGGGCAGTAGGAGGCTACACCTTC	CATSRGPFGGQGAVGGYTF
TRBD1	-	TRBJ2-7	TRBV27	TGTGCCAGCAGTTTATACGCCCCGACAGGGAGCTCCTACGAGCAATACTTC	CASSLYAPTGSSYEQYF
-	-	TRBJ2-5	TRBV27	TGTGCCAGCAGTTCCCACAGGGGAGGTAGAGAGACCCAGTACTTC	CASSSHRGGRETQYF
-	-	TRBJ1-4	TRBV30	TGTGCCTGGAGGGATCAGGGCGAACTGTTTTTT	CAWRDQGELFF
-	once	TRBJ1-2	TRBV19	TGTGCCAGTAAACAGGGACTAGGGGGCTACACCTTC	CASKQGLGGYTF
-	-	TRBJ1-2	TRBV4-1	TGCGCCAGCAGCCAAGAAGAGCGTCAAAACTATGGCTACACCTTC	CASSQEERQNYGYTF
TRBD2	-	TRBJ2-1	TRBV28	TGTGCCAGCAGTTTGTTCGGGGGGGCCTACAATGAGCAGTTCTTC	CASSLFGGAYNEQFF
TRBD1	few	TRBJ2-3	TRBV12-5	TGTGCTAGTGGAGATACAGGGGGCCCTAGCACAGATACGCAGTATTTT	CASGDTGGPSTDTQYF
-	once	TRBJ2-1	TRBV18	TGTGCCAGCTCACCGTCGGCGGGGAGGCTCAATGAGCAGTTCTTC	CASSPSAGRLNEQFF
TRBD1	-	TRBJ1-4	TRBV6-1	TGTGCCAGCACCGAACTAGGACAGGTTGAAAAACTGTTTTTT	CASTELGQVEKLFF
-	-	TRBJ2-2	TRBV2	TGTGCCAGCAGTACAAGCACCGGGGAGCTGTTTTTT	CASSTSTGELFF
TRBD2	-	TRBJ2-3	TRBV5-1	TGCGCCAGCAGCATTAGCGGGGGGGCATTAACAGATACGCAGTATTTT	CASSISGGALTDTQYF
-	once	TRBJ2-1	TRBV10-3	TGTGCCATCAGTGGGGCACTCTACAATGAGCAGTTCTTC	CAISGALYNEQFF
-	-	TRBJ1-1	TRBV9	TGTGCCAGCACCGACCCAGGGTTGAACACTGAAGCTTTCTTT	CASTDPGLNTEAFF
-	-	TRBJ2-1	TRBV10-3	TGTGCCATCAGTGAGAGCCTGGCCTACAATGAGCAGTTCTTC	CAISESLAYNEQFF
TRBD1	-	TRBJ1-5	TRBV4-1	TGCGCCAGCAGCCAAGGACAGGGTCTCAATCAGCCCCAGCATTTT	CASSQGQGLNQPQHF
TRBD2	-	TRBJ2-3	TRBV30	TGTGCCTGGAGTAGAGGGACTAGCGGAAACACAGATACGCAGTATTTT	CAWSRGTSGNTDTQYF
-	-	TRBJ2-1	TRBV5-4	TGTGCCAGCAGCGGGCGGACGGGAACCTACAATGAGCAGTTCTTC	CASSGRTGTYNEQFF
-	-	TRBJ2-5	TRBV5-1	TGCGCCAGCAGCTTGCCCCAACAGGGTACTGCGGAGACCCAGTACTTC	CASSLPQQGTAETQYF
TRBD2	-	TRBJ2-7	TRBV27	TGTGCCAGCAGTTTGCTAGCGGGGGGCTACTACGAGCAGTACTTC	CASSLLAGGYYEQYF
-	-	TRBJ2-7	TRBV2	TGTGCCCGCAGGGGGGCTTCTGGCGAGCAGTACTTC	CARRGASGEQYF
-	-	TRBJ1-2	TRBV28	TGTGCCAGCAGTTTAGTCCCCGGACAGCCGAAGATCGGCTACACCTTC	CASSLVPGQPKIGYTF
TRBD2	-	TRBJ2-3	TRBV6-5	TGTGCCAGCAGATGGACTAGCGGGCGCACAGATACGCAGTATTTT	CASRWTSGRTDTQYF
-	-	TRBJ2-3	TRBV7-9	TGTGCCAGCAGCCAGAACACAGATACGCAGTATTTT	CASSQNTDTQYF
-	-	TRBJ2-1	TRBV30	TGTGCCTGGCATGGATCCGGGGTGGGTGAGCAGTTCTTC	CAWHGSGVGEQFF
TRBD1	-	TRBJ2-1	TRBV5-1	TGCGCCAGCAGCCCGGGACAGGGATCCTACAATGAGCAGTTCTTC	CASSPGQGSYNEQFF
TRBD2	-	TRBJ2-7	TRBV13	TGTGCCAGCAGCTTAGGCGCCGGGGTCGAACTAGCGGGAGACGAGCAGTACTTC	CASSLGAGVELAGDEQYF
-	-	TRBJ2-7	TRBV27	TGTGCCAGCAGTTTATTCGGGGATGCCTACGAGCAGTACTTC	CASSLFGDAYEQYF
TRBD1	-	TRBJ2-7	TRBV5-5	TGTGCCAGCAGATCCGGGACAGGGGTAGGGGAGCAGTACTTC	CASRSGTGVGEQYF
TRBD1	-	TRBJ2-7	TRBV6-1	TGTGCCAGCAGTGAACAATCTGGGACAGGGGGCTACGAGCAGTACTTC	CASSEQSGTGGYEQYF
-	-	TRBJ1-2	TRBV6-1	TGTGCCAGCAGTGACCTGGGACTTGGGGCTAACTATGGCTACACCTTC	CASSDLGLGANYGYTF
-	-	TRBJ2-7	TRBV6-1	TGTGCCAGCAGTGAAGGGCCAACTCGGGACGAGCAGTACTTC	CASSEGPTRDEQYF
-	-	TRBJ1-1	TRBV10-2	TGCGCCAGCAGTGAGTACAGGGTCGGGAACACTGAAGCTTTCTTT	CASSEYRVGNTEAFF
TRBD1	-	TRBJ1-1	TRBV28	TGTGCCAGCAGTCGTCGGACAGGATTCGGCACTGAAGCTTTCTTT	CASSRRTGFGTEAFF